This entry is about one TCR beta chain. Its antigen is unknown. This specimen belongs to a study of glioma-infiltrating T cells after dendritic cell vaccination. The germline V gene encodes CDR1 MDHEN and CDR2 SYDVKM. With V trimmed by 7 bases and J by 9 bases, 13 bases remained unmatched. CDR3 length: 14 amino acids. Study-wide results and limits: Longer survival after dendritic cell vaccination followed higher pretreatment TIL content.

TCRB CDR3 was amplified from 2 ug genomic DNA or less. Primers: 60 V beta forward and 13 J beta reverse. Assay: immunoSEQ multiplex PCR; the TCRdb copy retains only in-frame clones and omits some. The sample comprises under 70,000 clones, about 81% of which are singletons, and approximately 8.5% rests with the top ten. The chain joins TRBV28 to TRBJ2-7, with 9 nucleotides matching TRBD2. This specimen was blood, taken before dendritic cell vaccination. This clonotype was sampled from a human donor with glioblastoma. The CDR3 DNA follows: TGTGCCAGCACCGTCCAGCGGGGGGTCCCGGGGCAGTACTTC. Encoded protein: CASTVQRGVPGQYF.